This T cell receptor (beta chain) was observed in a study of neurological immune-mediated disorders. Study background: Multiple sclerosis patients numbered around 35, of whom about 31 were relapsing-remitting and 3 secondary progressive.

Unsorted libraries were derived from 2 million PBMCs stored at -80 C. V lost 5 bases, J lost 5 bases, and 10 bases lay in between. The CDR3 sequence is 13 residues long. From germline, CDR1 is SGHRS and CDR2 YFSETQ. This clonotype was detected ten times or more. Its antigen is as yet unknown. The authors made cDNA by 5'RACE with 10-nucleotide random UMIs. TCRdb re-called the 5' RACE reads through MiXCR, storing one row per CDR3 protein. Of 35,000 to 50,000 distinct CDR3 sequences in the sample, 2% to 3% were seen once. General study findings and limits: The multiple sclerosis repertoire cluster had no clinical or MRI feature associated with it.

The sequencing input was PBMCs. This TCR came from a man aged 50 to 60 with multiple sclerosis. This chain joins TRBV5-1 and TRBJ1-4; D is unclear. CDR3 DNA sequence: TGCGCCAGCAGGCGGCAAGGCAATGAAAAACTGTTTTTT. This sequence encodes CASRRQGNEKLFF.